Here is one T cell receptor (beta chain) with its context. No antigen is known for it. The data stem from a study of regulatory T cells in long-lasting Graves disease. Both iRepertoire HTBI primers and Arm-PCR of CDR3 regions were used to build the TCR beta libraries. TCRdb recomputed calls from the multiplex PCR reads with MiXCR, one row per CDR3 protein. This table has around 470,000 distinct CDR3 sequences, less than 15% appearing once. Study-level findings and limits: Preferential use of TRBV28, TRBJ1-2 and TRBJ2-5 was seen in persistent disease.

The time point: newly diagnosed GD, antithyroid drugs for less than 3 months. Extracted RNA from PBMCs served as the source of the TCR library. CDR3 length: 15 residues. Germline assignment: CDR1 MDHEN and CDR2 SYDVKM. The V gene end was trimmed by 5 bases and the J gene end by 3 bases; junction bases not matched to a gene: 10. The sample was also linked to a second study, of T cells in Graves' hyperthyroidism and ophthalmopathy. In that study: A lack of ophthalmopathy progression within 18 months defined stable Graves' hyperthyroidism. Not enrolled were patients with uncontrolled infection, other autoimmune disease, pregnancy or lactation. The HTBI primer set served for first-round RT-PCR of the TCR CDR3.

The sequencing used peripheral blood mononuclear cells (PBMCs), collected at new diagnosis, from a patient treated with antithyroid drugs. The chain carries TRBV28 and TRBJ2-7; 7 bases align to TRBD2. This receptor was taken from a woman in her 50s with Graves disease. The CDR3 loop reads CASSQRGGTNYEQYF. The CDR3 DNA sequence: TGTGCCAGCAGTCAGAGGGGAGGGACGAACTACGAGCAGTACTTC.